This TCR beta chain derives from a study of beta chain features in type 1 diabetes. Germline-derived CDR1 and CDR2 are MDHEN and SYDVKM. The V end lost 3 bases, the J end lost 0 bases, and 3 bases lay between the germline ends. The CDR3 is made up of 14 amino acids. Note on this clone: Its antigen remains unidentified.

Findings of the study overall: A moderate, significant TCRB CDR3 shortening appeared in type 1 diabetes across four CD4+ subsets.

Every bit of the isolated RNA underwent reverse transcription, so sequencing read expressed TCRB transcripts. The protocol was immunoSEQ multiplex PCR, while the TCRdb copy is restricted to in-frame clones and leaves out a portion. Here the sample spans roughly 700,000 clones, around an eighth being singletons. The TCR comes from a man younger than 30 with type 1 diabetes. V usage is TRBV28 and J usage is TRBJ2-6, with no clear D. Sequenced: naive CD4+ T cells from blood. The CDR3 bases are TGTGCCAGCAGTTTCACCTCTGGGGCCAACGTCCTGACTTTC. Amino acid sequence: CASSFTSGANVLTF.